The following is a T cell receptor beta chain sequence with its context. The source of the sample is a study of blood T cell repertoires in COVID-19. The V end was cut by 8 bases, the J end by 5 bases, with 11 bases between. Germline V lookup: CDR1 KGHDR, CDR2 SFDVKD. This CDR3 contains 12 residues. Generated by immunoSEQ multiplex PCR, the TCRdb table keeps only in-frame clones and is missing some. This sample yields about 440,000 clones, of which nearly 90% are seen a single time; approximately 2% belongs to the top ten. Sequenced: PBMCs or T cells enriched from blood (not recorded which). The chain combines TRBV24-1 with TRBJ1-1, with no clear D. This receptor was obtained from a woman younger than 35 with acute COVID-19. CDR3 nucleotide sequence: TGTGCCACCACCCGACTCCGTACTGAAGCTTTCTTT. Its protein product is CATTRLRTEAFF.